These 10 T cell receptor beta chains were sequenced from one sample in a study of blood T cell repertoires in COVID-19. Clones were sequenced by immunoSEQ multiplex PCR, and TCRdb holds only the in-frame ones, with some missing. The data contain approximately 340,000 clones, approximately 93% of them seen just once; the ten biggest clones take up roughly 0.86%. Sequenced: PBMCs or T cells enriched from blood (not recorded which). The origin of the receptors is a woman aged 40-49 years who had been exposed to COVID-19.

The CDR3 region is CASSHPSGVNGTEAFF. The CDR3, as DNA: TGCGCCAGCAGTCACCCTTCGGGGGTCAATGGCACTGAAGCTTTCTTT. V is TRBV10-2 and J is TRBJ1-1; D is possibly TRBD1 (5 bases). From germline, CDR1 is WSHSY and CDR2 SAAADI. This CDR3 is built from 16 residues. V was cut by 5 bases and J by 4 bases, with 20 bases left in between.

The CDR3 bases are TGTGCCAGCAGCTTACGGGAGACTGAAGCTTTCTTT. Protein product: CASSLRETEAFF. The gene calls are TRBV11-3 and TRBJ1-1, with no clear D. The CDR3 runs 12 residues. Germline V CDR1 and CDR2: SGHNT, YENEEA. Trimming took off 2 bases at V and 5 bases at J, with 6 bases between the two ends. The variable domain in full, with the rest retrieved from reference TRBV11-3 and TRBJ1-1, is EAGVVQSPRYKIIEKKQPVAFWCNPISGHNTLYWYLQNLGQGPELLIRYENEEAVDDSQLPKDRFSAERLKGVDSTLKIQPAELGDSAVYLCASSLRETEAFFGQGTRLTVV.

The chain couples TRBV7-8 to TRBJ1-1, with D uncertain. The germline V gene has CDR1 SGHVS and CDR2 FQNEAQ. The CDR3 consists of 15 residues. Trimming cost V 6 bases and J 0 bases, with 14 bases left between them. The chain's CDR3 is CASRPPGGVNTEAFF. The CDR3 bases are TGTGCCAGCAGACCCCCCGGCGGAGTGAACACTGAAGCTTTCTTT.

V and J are TRBV12-3 or TRBV12-4 and TRBJ2-6; D remains unclear. Trimming cost V 6 bases and J 0 bases, with 3 bases left between them. CDR3 length: 13 amino acids. CDR3 residues: CASSISGANVLTF. CDR3 in DNA: TGTGCCAGCAGCATCTCTGGGGCCAACGTCCTGACTTTC.

This chain joins TRBV3-1 (or the pseudogene TRBV3-2) and TRBJ2-1, with a possible D match to TRBD2 (7 bases). CDR3 size: 17 residues. Looked up from germline, CDR1 is LGHDT and CDR2 is YNNKEL (reference sequence). Trimming shortened V by 3 bases and J by 4 bases, and 19 bases separated the two germline ends. For the CDR3, the DNA is TGTGCCAGCAGCCAGGGGAGGGGGGTGGACTTGTACAATGAGCAGTTCTTC. This encodes CASSQGRGVDLYNEQFF.

This clone was seen just once. The chain is built from TRBV27 and TRBJ1-3; weak D call: TRBD1 (5 bases). CDR1 is MNHEY, CDR2 SMNVEV, per germline (reference sequence). The V and J ends lost 5 bases and 1 base respectively, with 12 bases between them. There are 15 residues in the CDR3. CDR3 nucleotide sequence: TGTGCCAGCAGTCCACTCGGGGGTTCTGGAAACACCATATATTTT. It specifies CASSPLGGSGNTIYF.

The rearrangement links TRBV27 to TRBJ2-3, with TRBD2 identical over 7 bases. The CDR3 is 13 amino acids. The ends lost 6 bases at V and 6 bases at J; junction bases unmatched: 6. Germline lookup yields CDR1 MNHEY and CDR2 SMNVEV (reference sequence). CDR3 sequence (DNA): TGTGCCAGCAGCCTAAGCGGGACGGATACGCAGTATTTT. The encoded protein is CASSLSGTDTQYF.

The chain recombines TRBV5-4 with TRBJ1-1; D not certain. Germline V gene data show CDR1 as SGHNT and CDR2 as YYREEE (reference sequence). V was cut by 0 bases and J by 1 base, with 10 bases left in between. The length of the CDR3 is 15 residues. The CDR3 loop reads CASSLVGRGNTEAFF. The CDR3 coding sequence is TGTGCCAGCAGCTTGGTCGGTCGGGGGAACACTGAAGCTTTCTTT.

About this clone itself: At the DNA level, this CDR3 is encoded by other sequences in the same sample as well. V is TRBV12-3 or TRBV12-4 and J is TRBJ1-2; 9 bases match TRBD1. The CDR3 contains 13 residues. The J segment lost 4 bases and the V segment lost 5 bases, leaving 2 bases of the junction unmatched. CDR3 in amino acids: CASSLQGAYGYTF. CDR3 in DNA: TGTGCCAGCAGTCTACAGGGGGCCTATGGCTACACCTTC.

The rearrangement uses TRBV3-1 (or the pseudogene TRBV3-2) and TRBJ2-7; TRBD2 aligns across 8 bases. The CDR3 runs to 15 residues. The junction had 8 bases not matched to a gene; V was cut back by 4 bases and J by 3 bases. In germline, CDR1 is LGHDT, CDR2 YNNKEL (reference sequence). CDR3 sequence reads: CASSPFERGFYEQYF. The CDR3 DNA reads TGTGCCAGCAGCCCCTTTGAGCGGGGGTTCTACGAGCAGTACTTC.